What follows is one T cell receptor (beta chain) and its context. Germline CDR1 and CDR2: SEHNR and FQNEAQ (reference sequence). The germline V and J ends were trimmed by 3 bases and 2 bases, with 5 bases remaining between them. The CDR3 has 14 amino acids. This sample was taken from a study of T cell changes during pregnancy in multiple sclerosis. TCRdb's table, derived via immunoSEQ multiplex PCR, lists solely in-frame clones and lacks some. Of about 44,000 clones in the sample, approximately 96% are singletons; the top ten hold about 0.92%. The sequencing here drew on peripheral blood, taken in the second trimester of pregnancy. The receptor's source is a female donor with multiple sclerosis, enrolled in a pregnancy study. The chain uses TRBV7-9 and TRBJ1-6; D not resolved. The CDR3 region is CASSFAAYNSPLHF. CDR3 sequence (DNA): TGTGCCAGCAGCTTTGCGGCCTATAATTCACCCCTCCACTTT.